This is a list of T cell receptor beta chains from one sample in a study of blood T cell repertoires in COVID-19. This table comes from immunoSEQ multiplex PCR, and its TCRdb copy is limited to in-frame clones, with some not included. The sample has 140,000 to 150,000 clones; roughly 76% are singletons. The material sequenced was peripheral blood. These TCRs come from a human donor with acute or convalescent COVID-19. The donor label of this sample is uncertain. Both conserved end residues are part of each CDR3. The D gene is left open where the match is weak. Part of the rows lack a size; the others show once, few, many or a class for expanded clones.

>TRBJ2-3|-|-|TRBV12-3/TRBV12-4
TGTGCCAGCAGTTTCCGGGGTGGAGATACGCAGTATTTT
CASSFRGGDTQYF
>TRBJ2-1|-|-|TRBV9
TGTGCCAGCAGCTCCCGGGGGGCTTCCTACAATGAGCAGTTCTTC
CASSSRGASYNEQFF
>TRBJ2-7|TRBD1|-|TRBV7-9
TGTGCCAGCAGCCAAGGGACAGCTTACGAGCAGTACTTC
CASSQGTAYEQYF
>TRBJ2-5|-|-|TRBV3-1/TRBV3-2
TGTGCCAGCAGCCCCGGGTCCCTCTACCCCGAGACCCAGTACTTC
CASSPGSLYPETQYF
>TRBJ2-1|-|-|TRBV6-5
TGTGCCAGCACCAAGAGCGATGAGCAGTTCTTC
CASTKSDEQFF
>TRBJ2-6|TRBD2|-|TRBV6-6
TGTGCCAGTGGACTAGCGCCGGATGGGGCCAACGTCCTGACTTTC
CASGLAPDGANVLTF
>TRBJ2-5|TRBD2|-|TRBV9
TGTGCCAGCACCCGGGGGGACCAAGAGACCCAGTACTTC
CASTRGDQETQYF
>TRBJ1-1|-|-|TRBV4-1
TGCGCCAGCAGCCAAGTAGGGGGAGGGGGAACCGCTGAAGCTTTCTTT
CASSQVGGGGTAEAFF
>TRBJ2-5|-|-|TRBV10-3
TGTGCCATCACCGAGGGGGGGGAGAGAGAGACCCAGTACTTC
CAITEGGERETQYF
>TRBJ2-7|-|-|TRBV6-5
TGTGCCAGCAGTTACGGCAGGACCTACGAGCAGTACTTC
CASSYGRTYEQYF
>TRBJ1-2|TRBD1|-|TRBV27
TGTGCCAGCAGTTGGGGACAGGGGGCGAGCGGCTACACCTTC
CASSWGQGASGYTF
>TRBJ2-5|TRBD2|-|TRBV9
TGTGCCAGCAGCCAGACTAGCGGGGTGGAGACCCAGTACTTC
CASSQTSGVETQYF
>TRBJ1-2|-|-|TRBV13
TGTGCCAGCAGCTCTCAGGCGGGGGATGGCTACACCTTC
CASSSQAGDGYTF
>TRBJ2-5|-|-|TRBV5-1
TGCGCCAGCACGCTTAGAGGGGGCCAAGAGACCCAGTACTTC
CASTLRGGQETQYF
>TRBJ2-7|-|few|TRBV5-4
TGTGCCAGCAGCTTGGACCAGGGCTACGAGCAGTACTTC
CASSLDQGYEQYF
>TRBJ1-2|TRBD1|few|TRBV2
TGTGCCAGCAGCCCGACAGGGGGCCAGAACTATGGCTACACCTTC
CASSPTGGQNYGYTF
>TRBJ1-5|-|-|TRBV12-3/TRBV12-4
TGTGCCAGCACCTGGGACATCAATCAGCCCCAGCATTTT
CASTWDINQPQHF
>TRBJ2-5|-|-|TRBV6-5
TGTGCCAGCAGTTACTCAGCGACAGCTATCCAAGAGACCCAGTACTTC
CASSYSATAIQETQYF
>TRBJ2-5|TRBD2|-|TRBV3-1/TRBV3-2
TGTGCCAGCAGCCAATTTACGGGGGAGGGAGAGACCCAGTACTTC
CASSQFTGEGETQYF
>TRBJ2-5|-|-|TRBV5-1
TGCGCCAGCAGCCCGGTAGTAGCGGTTTTAATGGGAGAGACCCAGTACTTC
CASSPVVAVLMGETQYF
>TRBJ1-1|TRBD1|-|TRBV18
TGTGCCAGCTCACCTGGGACAGGAAACGCTTTCTTT
CASSPGTGNAFF
>TRBJ1-6|-|-|TRBV19
TGTGCCAGTAGTATAGGGACAGCAAATTCACCCCTCCACTTT
CASSIGTANSPLHF
>TRBJ2-5|-|-|TRBV15
TGTGCCACCAGCATCCCGGGGGAGACCCAGTACTTC
CATSIPGETQYF
>TRBJ2-3|-|-|TRBV7-3
TGTGCCAGCAGCTTCGAACCGGGACTGAGTACGCAGTATTTT
CASSFEPGLSTQYF